This T cell receptor (beta chain) originates from a study of T cells expressing NK-cell markers. General observations from the study: As a fraction of CD8+ T cells, dominant NKG2C+ clonotypes reached about 1.0-7.0% in over 5 donors. Topping the CD3+CD56-NKG2C+ fraction as well were these clonotypes, in a few donors.

TCRdb processed the 5' RACE reads again and assigns one entry to each CDR3 protein, with no DNA. The ten most abundant clones cover 1.4% of a sample with fewer than 550,000 distinct CDR3 sequences. As regards this clonotype: Its antigen remains unknown.

Sample: blood T cells: a sorted CD56 or NKG2C T cell subset, CD4+ or CD8+ T cells, or bulk PBMC T cells (not recorded which). This sequence originates from a woman in her 50s in good health.

The CDR3: CASSDSFGTDTQYF. This rearrangement joins TRBV5-1 to TRBJ2-3. CDR1 and CDR2 (germline): SGHRS, YFSETQ. The CDR3 loop spans 14 amino acids.